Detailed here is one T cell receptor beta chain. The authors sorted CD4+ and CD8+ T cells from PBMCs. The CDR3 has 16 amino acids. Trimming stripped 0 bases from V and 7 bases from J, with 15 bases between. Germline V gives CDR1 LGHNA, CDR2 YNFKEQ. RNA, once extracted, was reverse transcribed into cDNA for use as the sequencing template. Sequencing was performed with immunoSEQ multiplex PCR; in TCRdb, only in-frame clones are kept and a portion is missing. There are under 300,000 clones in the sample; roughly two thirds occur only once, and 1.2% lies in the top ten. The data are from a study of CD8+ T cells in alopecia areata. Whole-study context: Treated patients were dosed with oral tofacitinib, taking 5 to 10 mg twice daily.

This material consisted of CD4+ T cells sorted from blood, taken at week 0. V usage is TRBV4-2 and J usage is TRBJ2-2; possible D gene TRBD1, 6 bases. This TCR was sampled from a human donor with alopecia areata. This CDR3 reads CASSQEGHSGGGELFF. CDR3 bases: TGTGCCAGCAGCCAAGAGGGACACTCAGGCGGCGGGGAGCTGTTTTTT.